Listed below are T cell receptor beta chains from one sample, sequenced in a study of patients and donors after allogeneic stem cell transplantation. TCRdb fed the RT-PCR reads into MiXCR, producing one record per CDR3 protein. The sample has fewer than 500,000 distinct CDR3 sequences, around 15% seen once; the top ten hold 7.2%. What was sequenced was blood, either unsorted or a sorted T cell fraction (not recorded which). The receptors shown here come from a human donor who was either an allogeneic HSCT recipient or a stem cell or donor lymphocyte infusion donor (not recorded which). It is not recorded whose cells these are; they may come from a transplant donor. Both conserved end residues are part of each CDR3. The D gene is left open where the match is weak. Some rows mark clone size as missing; the rest say once, few, many or name a class of expanded clone.

clone size: many; V gene: TRBV12-3/TRBV12-4; CDR3 length: 14; D gene: -; J gene: TRBJ1-2; CDR3 protein: CASSFYGTHYGYTF; CDR3 DNA: TGTGCCAGCAGTTTTTACGGGACCCACTATGGCTACACCTTC
clone size: -; V gene: TRBV6-2/TRBV6-3; CDR3 length: 17; D gene: -; J gene: TRBJ2-3; CDR3 protein: CASSYILAGPSTDTQYF; CDR3 DNA: TGTGCCAGCAGTTACATTTTGGCGGGGCCAAGCACAGATACGCAGTATTTT
clone size: once; V gene: TRBV14; CDR3 length: 15; D gene: -; J gene: TRBJ2-7; CDR3 protein: CASSPVRGRPGEQYF; CDR3 DNA: TGTGCCAGCAGCCCGGTCAGGGGTCGTCCCGGCGAGCAGTACTTC
clone size: few; V gene: TRBV6-2/TRBV6-3; CDR3 length: 16; D gene: TRBD2; J gene: TRBJ2-2; CDR3 protein: CASTQELAASTGELFF; CDR3 DNA: TGTGCCAGCACCCAGGAGCTAGCGGCGAGCACCGGGGAGCTGTTTTTT
clone size: -; V gene: TRBV6-1; CDR3 length: 15; D gene: -; J gene: TRBJ2-4; CDR3 protein: CASTETGLAKNIQYF; CDR3 DNA: TGTGCCAGCACCGAGACAGGTCTAGCCAAAAACATTCAGTACTTC
clone size: many; V gene: TRBV6-1; CDR3 length: 15; D gene: -; J gene: TRBJ2-2; CDR3 protein: CASMQGSLGPGELFF; CDR3 DNA: TGTGCCAGCATGCAGGGGAGCTTGGGGCCCGGGGAGCTGTTTTTT
clone size: many; V gene: TRBV29-1; CDR3 length: 11; D gene: -; J gene: TRBJ2-5; CDR3 protein: CSVDGGETQYF; CDR3 DNA: TGCAGCGTTGATGGGGGAGAGACCCAGTACTTC
clone size: -; V gene: TRBV6-2/TRBV6-3; CDR3 length: 14; D gene: -; J gene: TRBJ2-5; CDR3 protein: CASARLGGGQTQYF; CDR3 DNA: TGTGCCAGCGCCCGTCTGGGGGGCGGCCAGACCCAGTACTTC
clone size: -; V gene: TRBV29-1; CDR3 length: 13; D gene: -; J gene: TRBJ2-5; CDR3 protein: CSVAHKIKETQYF; CDR3 DNA: TGCAGCGTTGCCCATAAGATCAAAGAGACCCAGTACTTC
clone size: few; V gene: TRBV20-1; CDR3 length: 15; D gene: TRBD2; J gene: TRBJ2-5; CDR3 protein: CSARDGSGGLETQYF; CDR3 DNA: TGCAGTGCTAGAGATGGTAGCGGGGGGTTAGAGACCCAGTACTTC
clone size: -; V gene: TRBV10-3; CDR3 length: 14; D gene: -; J gene: TRBJ2-1; CDR3 protein: CAISDGSGSNEQFF; CDR3 DNA: TGTGCCATCAGCGACGGGAGTGGGAGCAATGAGCAGTTCTTC
clone size: few; V gene: TRBV7-3; CDR3 length: 14; D gene: TRBD2; J gene: TRBJ2-1; CDR3 protein: CASSLARTSFEQFF; CDR3 DNA: TGTGCCAGCAGCCTGGCCCGGACTAGCTTTGAGCAGTTCTTC
clone size: -; V gene: TRBV5-6; CDR3 length: 15; D gene: -; J gene: TRBJ2-5; CDR3 protein: CASSYGTGQSGTQYF; CDR3 DNA: TGTGCCAGCAGCTATGGAACTGGACAGTCCGGGACCCAGTACTTC
clone size: few; V gene: TRBV12-3/TRBV12-4; CDR3 length: 11; D gene: -; J gene: TRBJ1-2; CDR3 protein: CASSTNYGYTF; CDR3 DNA: TGTGCCAGCAGTACTAACTATGGCTACACCTTC
clone size: -; V gene: TRBV6-2/TRBV6-3; CDR3 length: 17; D gene: -; J gene: TRBJ1-5; CDR3 protein: CASTLSFNGGGNQPQHF; CDR3 DNA: TGTGCCAGCACCCTAAGCTTCAACGGGGGAGGCAATCAGCCCCAGCATTTT
clone size: -; V gene: TRBV14; CDR3 length: 14; D gene: -; J gene: TRBJ2-6; CDR3 protein: CASSPISGANVLTF; CDR3 DNA: TGTGCCAGCAGCCCGATCTCTGGGGCCAACGTCCTGACTTTC
clone size: -; V gene: TRBV30; CDR3 length: 13; D gene: -; J gene: TRBJ1-2; CDR3 protein: CAWSVSRNYGYTF; CDR3 DNA: TGTGCCTGGAGTGTATCCAGAAACTATGGCTACACCTTC
clone size: few; V gene: TRBV20-1; CDR3 length: 13; D gene: -; J gene: TRBJ2-1; CDR3 protein: CSARDPWLYEQFF; CDR3 DNA: TGCAGTGCTAGAGACCCCTGGCTGTATGAGCAGTTCTTC
clone size: -; V gene: TRBV4-1; CDR3 length: 15; D gene: TRBD2; J gene: TRBJ2-5; CDR3 protein: CASSLLGLVQETQYF; CDR3 DNA: TGCGCCAGCAGCCTCCTAGGACTAGTTCAAGAGACCCAGTACTTC
clone size: many; V gene: TRBV12-3/TRBV12-4; CDR3 length: 13; D gene: -; J gene: TRBJ1-6; CDR3 protein: CASSLTDNSPLHF; CDR3 DNA: TGTGCCAGCAGTTTGACAGATAATTCACCCCTCCACTTT
clone size: -; V gene: TRBV12-3/TRBV12-4; CDR3 length: 12; D gene: -; J gene: TRBJ2-5; CDR3 protein: CATSGPAEAQYF; CDR3 DNA: TGTGCCACCAGCGGGCCGGCGGAGGCCCAGTACTTC
clone size: -; V gene: TRBV27; CDR3 length: 13; D gene: -; J gene: TRBJ1-1; CDR3 protein: CASSPPGLPEAFF; CDR3 DNA: TGTGCCAGCAGTCCGCCGGGACTCCCTGAAGCTTTCTTT
clone size: many; V gene: TRBV3-1; CDR3 length: 16; D gene: -; J gene: TRBJ2-1; CDR3 protein: CASSFRAGAYYNEQFF; CDR3 DNA: TGTGCCAGCAGCTTCCGTGCGGGGGCTTATTACAATGAGCAGTTCTTC
clone size: -; V gene: TRBV5-6; CDR3 length: 14; D gene: TRBD1; J gene: TRBJ2-3; CDR3 protein: CASSFPTGTDTQYF; CDR3 DNA: TGTGCCAGCAGCTTCCCGACAGGGACAGATACGCAGTATTTT
clone size: many; V gene: TRBV24-1; CDR3 length: 14; D gene: -; J gene: TRBJ1-2; CDR3 protein: CATSSPGASTGYTF; CDR3 DNA: TGTGCCACCAGCTCCCCTGGGGCCTCAACGGGCTACACCTTC
clone size: -; V gene: TRBV10-3; CDR3 length: 18; D gene: -; J gene: TRBJ2-3; CDR3 protein: CAISDTVKGLSSTDTQYF; CDR3 DNA: TGTGCCATCAGTGACACCGTGAAAGGTCTTTCTAGCACAGATACGCAGTATTTT
clone size: few; V gene: TRBV20-1; CDR3 length: 16; D gene: TRBD2; J gene: TRBJ2-2; CDR3 protein: CSARDPREANTGELFF; CDR3 DNA: TGCAGTGCTAGAGACCCCCGGGAGGCGAACACCGGGGAGCTGTTTTTT
clone size: -; V gene: TRBV24-1; CDR3 length: 14; D gene: -; J gene: TRBJ2-1; CDR3 protein: CATSDPGLRNEQFF; CDR3 DNA: TGTGCCACCAGTGATCCCGGACTGAGAAATGAGCAGTTCTTC